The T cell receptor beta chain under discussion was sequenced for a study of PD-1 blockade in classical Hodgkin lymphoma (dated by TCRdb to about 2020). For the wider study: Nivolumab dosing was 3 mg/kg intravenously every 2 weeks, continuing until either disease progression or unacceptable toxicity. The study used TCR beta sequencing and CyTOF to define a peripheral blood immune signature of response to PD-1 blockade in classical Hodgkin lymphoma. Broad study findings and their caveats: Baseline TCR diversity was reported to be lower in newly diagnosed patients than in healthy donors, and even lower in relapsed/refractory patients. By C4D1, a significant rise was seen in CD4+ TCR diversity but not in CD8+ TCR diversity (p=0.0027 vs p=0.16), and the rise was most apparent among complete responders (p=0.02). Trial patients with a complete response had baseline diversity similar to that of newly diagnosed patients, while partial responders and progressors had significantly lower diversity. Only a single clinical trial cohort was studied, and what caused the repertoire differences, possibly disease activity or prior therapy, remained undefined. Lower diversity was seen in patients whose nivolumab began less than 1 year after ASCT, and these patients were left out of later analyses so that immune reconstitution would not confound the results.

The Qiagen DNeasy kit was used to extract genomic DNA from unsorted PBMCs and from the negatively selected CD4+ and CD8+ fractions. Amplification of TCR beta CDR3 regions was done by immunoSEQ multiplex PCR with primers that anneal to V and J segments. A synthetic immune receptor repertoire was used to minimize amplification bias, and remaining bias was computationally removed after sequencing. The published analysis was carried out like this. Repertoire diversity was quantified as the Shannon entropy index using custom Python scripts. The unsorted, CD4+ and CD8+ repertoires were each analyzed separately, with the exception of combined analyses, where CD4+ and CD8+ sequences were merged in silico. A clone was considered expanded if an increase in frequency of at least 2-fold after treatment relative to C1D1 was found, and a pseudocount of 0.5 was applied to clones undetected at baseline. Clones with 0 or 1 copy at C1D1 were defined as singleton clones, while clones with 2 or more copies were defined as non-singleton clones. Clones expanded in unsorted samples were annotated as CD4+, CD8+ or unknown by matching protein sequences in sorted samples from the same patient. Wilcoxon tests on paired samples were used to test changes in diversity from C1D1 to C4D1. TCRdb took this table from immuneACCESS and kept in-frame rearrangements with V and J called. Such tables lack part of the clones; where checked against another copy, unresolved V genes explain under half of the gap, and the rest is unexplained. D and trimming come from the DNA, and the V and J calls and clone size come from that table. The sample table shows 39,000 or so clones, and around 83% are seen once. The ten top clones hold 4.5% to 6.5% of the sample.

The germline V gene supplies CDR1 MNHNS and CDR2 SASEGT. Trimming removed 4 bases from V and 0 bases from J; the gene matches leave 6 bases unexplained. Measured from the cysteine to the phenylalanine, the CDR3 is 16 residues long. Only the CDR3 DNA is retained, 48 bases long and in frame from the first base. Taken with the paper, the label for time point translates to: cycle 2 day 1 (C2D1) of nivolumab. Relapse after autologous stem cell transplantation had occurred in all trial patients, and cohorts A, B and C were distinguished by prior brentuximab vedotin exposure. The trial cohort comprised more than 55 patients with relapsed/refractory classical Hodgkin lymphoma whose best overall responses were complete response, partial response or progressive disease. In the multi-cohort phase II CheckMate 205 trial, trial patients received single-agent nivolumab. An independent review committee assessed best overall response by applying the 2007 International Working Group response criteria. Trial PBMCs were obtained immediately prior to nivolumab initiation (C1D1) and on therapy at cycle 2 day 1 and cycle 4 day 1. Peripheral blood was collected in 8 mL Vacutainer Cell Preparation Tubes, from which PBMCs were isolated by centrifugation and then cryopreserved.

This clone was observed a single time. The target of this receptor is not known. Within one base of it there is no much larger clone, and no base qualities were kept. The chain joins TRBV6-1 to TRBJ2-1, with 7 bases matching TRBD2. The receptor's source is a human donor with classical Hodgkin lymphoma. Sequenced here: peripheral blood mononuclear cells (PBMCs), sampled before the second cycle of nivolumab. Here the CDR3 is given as CASSGPGRSSYNEQFF. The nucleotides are TGTGCCAGCAGTGGGCCCGGGAGGAGCTCCTACAATGAGCAGTTCTTC.